These 31 T cell receptor beta chains came from one sample sequenced in a study of beta chain features in type 1 diabetes (dated by TCRdb to about 2018). Preparation of the library involved the immunoSEQ multiplex PCR assay. All of the isolated RNA was reverse transcribed with the High Capacity cDNA Reverse Transcription Kit, so expressed TCRB transcripts were sequenced. The table was pulled from immuneACCESS by TCRdb, which kept in-frame rearrangements only. Such tables lose some clones; where checked, under half of the loss comes from unresolved V genes, and the rest has no known cause. For this sample there are some 150,000 clones; around 10% appear just once. The ten largest clonotypes hold about 2.1% of the sample. The sequenced material came from central memory CD4+ T cells from blood. These receptors were collected from a young man in good health.

This clone has just a few counts. J is TRBJ2-5 and V is TRBV9; 7 bases are a match to TRBD2. The CDR3 loop spans 15 amino acids. Germline CDR1 reads SGDLS; CDR2 reads YYNGEE. The V segment lost 3 bases and the J segment 1 base; nucleotides outside the gene matches: 6. CDR3 in DNA: TGTGCCAGCAGCGGGGCGGGAGTTGTCCAAGAGACCCAGTACTTC. Its translation: CASSGAGVVQETQYF. The full variable domain, completed using reference TRBV9 and TRBJ2-5, is DSGVTQTPKHLITATGQRVTLRCSPRSGDLSVYWYQQSLDQGLQFLIQYYNGEERAKGNILERFSAQQFPDLHSELNLSSLELGDSALYFCASSGAGVVQETQYFGPGTRLLVL.

There are a few counts of this clone. The chain joins TRBV7-2 to TRBJ2-5; D remains ambiguous. V was clipped by 1 base and J by 9 bases, with 18 bases between them. Germline values: CDR1 SGHTA, CDR2 FQGNSA. The CDR3 runs to 15 residues. The DNA of the CDR3 is TGTGCCAGCAGCTTAGTGACGACCTCTTATGCGGCCCAGTACTTC. Protein: CASSLVTTSYAAQYF. Combining the CDR3 with reference TRBV7-2 and TRBJ2-5 gives the whole variable domain GAGVSQSPSNKVTEKGKDVELRCDPISGHTALYWYRQSLGQGLEFLIYFQGNSAPDKSGLPSDRFSAERTGGSVSTLTIQRTQQEDSAVYLCASSLVTTSYAAQYFGPGTRLLVL.

This clone was detected only a few times. V and J are TRBV6-6 and TRBJ2-2; D not certain. Germline V CDR1 and CDR2: MNHNY, SVGAGI (reference sequence). This CDR3 contains 11 residues. The V and J ends lost 2 bases and 7 bases respectively, with 2 bases between them. CDR3 loop: CASSYLGELFF. The CDR3 DNA reads as TGTGCCAGCAGTTACCTCGGGGAGCTGTTTTTT.

V gene TRBV7-6 combines with J gene TRBJ2-1; D gene ambiguous. Trimming removed 1 base at V and 4 bases at J, with 5 bases between. The CDR3 is 13 amino acids. Germline-derived CDR1 and CDR2 are SGHVS and FNYEAQ. This chain's CDR3 is CASSLGRYNEQFF. The CDR3 DNA reads TGTGCCAGCAGCTTAGGGCGGTACAATGAGCAGTTCTTC.

The DNA of the CDR3 is TGTGCCAGCAGTCAAGCCCCCTTAAGATACAATGAGCAGTTCTTC. Protein product: CASSQAPLRYNEQFF. The chain is built from TRBV7-3 and TRBJ2-1; D call uncertain. V lost 6 bases, J lost 4 bases, and 16 bases lay in between. Germline V gives CDR1 SGHTA, CDR2 FQGTGA. The length of the CDR3 is 15 residues.

This clone was observed a few times. The chain employs TRBV14 and TRBJ2-3, with a possible D match to TRBD2 (5 bases). The CDR3 contains 13 residues. With 0 bases removed from V and 8 bases from J, the gap between germline ends came to 9 bases. Germline values: CDR1 SGHDN, CDR2 FVKESK. The CDR3: CASSQDRGRTQYF. CDR3 nucleotides: TGTGCCAGCAGCCAAGATCGGGGTCGTACGCAGTATTTT.

This clone was observed a few times. The chain joins TRBV28 to TRBJ2-1; a weak D match, TRBD1 (6 bases). Trimming pared 5 bases from V and 6 bases from J, leaving 20 bases between. The CDR3 is made up of 16 amino acids. Germline CDR1 is MDHEN and CDR2 is SYDVKM. CDR3 protein: CASSSPRVQGTNEQFF. The DNA of the CDR3 is TGTGCCAGCAGTAGCCCCCGGGTCCAGGGGACCAATGAGCAGTTCTTC.

This clone has just a few counts. This chain joins TRBV7-2 and TRBJ2-5; 7 bases match TRBD1. The CDR3 loop spans 16 amino acids. Germline V lookup: CDR1 SGHTA, CDR2 FQGNSA. Unmatched junction bases numbered 12, after V lost 5 bases and J lost 3 bases. The CDR3 sequence is CASSRNRQGREETQYF. The CDR3 DNA sequence: TGTGCCAGCAGCAGAAACCGACAGGGTCGGGAAGAGACCCAGTACTTC.

This clone was counted only a few times. The chain is built from TRBV7-3 and TRBJ2-1; 11 bases line up with TRBD2. The V segment lost 2 bases and the J segment 7 bases; nucleotides outside the gene matches: 4. CDR3 length: 15 residues. CDR1 and CDR2 from the germline V gene are SGHTA and FQGTGA. CDR3 nucleotides: TGTGCCAGCAGCTTAGTTAGCGGGAGGGTAAATGAGCAGTTCTTC. It is translated as CASSLVSGRVNEQFF.

The V gene is TRBV4-3, the J gene TRBJ2-7; D gene ambiguous. This CDR3 is 14 amino acids long. Trimming took 4 bases from V and 0 from J, leaving 10 bases between them. Per germline, CDR1 LGHNA and CDR2 YSLEER. The CDR3 loop reads CASSLEVPSYEQYF. For the CDR3, the DNA is TGCGCCAGCAGCCTGGAAGTTCCCTCCTACGAGCAGTACTTC.

The chain couples TRBV6-5 to TRBJ2-3; D is possibly TRBD2 (5 bases). The length of the CDR3 is 11 residues. CDR1 is MNHEY and CDR2 is SVGAGI in the germline V gene. V was trimmed by 6 bases and J by 6 bases, leaving 7 bases between them. The CDR3, as DNA: TGTGCCAGCAGCCGGAGGGATACGCAGTATTTT. Its translation: CASSRRDTQYF.

In its sample, this clone was seen a few times. The chain uses TRBV15 and TRBJ2-7; maybe TRBD1 (5 bases). This CDR3 comprises 15 residues. The germline V gene has CDR1 LNHNV and CDR2 YYDKDF (reference sequence). V gave up 0 bases and J gave up 3 bases, with 12 bases separating them. Written as DNA, the CDR3 is TGTGCCACCAGCAGAGATCTGGGGCAGGGCTACGAGCAGTACTTC. This sequence encodes CATSRDLGQGYEQYF.

The rearrangement links TRBV6-1 to TRBJ1-2; D possibly corresponds to TRBD1 (5 bases). This CDR3 region has 14 residues. Trimming took off 4 bases at V and 8 bases at J, with 17 bases between the two ends. Germline V lookup: CDR1 MNHNS, CDR2 SASEGT. Written as DNA, the CDR3 is TGTGCCAGCAGTGGATGGGGGGGAGGTGGCGGCTACACCTTC. Protein: CASSGWGGGGGYTF.

This clone was picked up a small number of times. This sequence joins TRBV6-5 and TRBJ2-7, with a tentative D call TRBD1 (6 bases). CDR1 and CDR2 from the germline V gene are MNHEY and SVGAGI. There are 15 residues in the CDR3. With 3 bases removed from V and 7 bases from J, the gap between germline ends came to 19 bases. CDR3 bases: TGTGCCAGCAGTTATGGTGGACAGCCTCACGGTGAGCAGTACTTC. This codes for CASSYGGQPHGEQYF.

This clone was seen only a few times. A read error may produce the germline difference seen at one junction end. The rearrangement links TRBV7-8 to TRBJ2-7; 13 bases agree with TRBD2. This CDR3 region has 20 residues. Germline V gives CDR1 SGHVS, CDR2 FQNEAQ. CDR3 coding DNA: TGTGCCAGCAGCCTTAGCCTTAGAATGACTAGCGGGAGGTCCAGCTACGAGCAGAACTTC. Its protein product is CASSLSLRMTSGRSSYEQNF.

The chain recombines TRBV7-2 with TRBJ2-3; 8 positions match TRBD2. Germline CDR1 and CDR2: SGHTA and FQGNSA. V shed 3 bases, J shed 3 bases, and the junction held 8 bases outside the gene matches. The CDR3 loop spans 16 amino acids. The chain's CDR3 is CASSLLAGGTTDTQYF. The CDR3 DNA is TGTGCCAGCAGCTTGCTGGCGGGAGGTACTACAGATACGCAGTATTTT. Together with reference TRBV7-2 and TRBJ2-3, the CDR3 gives the full variable domain: GAGVSQSPSNKVTEKGKDVELRCDPISGHTALYWYRQSLGQGLEFLIYFQGNSAPDKSGLPSDRFSAERTGGSVSTLTIQRTQQEDSAVYLCASSLLAGGTTDTQYFGPGTRLTVL.

This chain uses TRBV7-2 with TRBJ2-7, with a possible D match to TRBD1 (6 bases). In germline, CDR1 is SGHTA, CDR2 FQGNSA. V was pared by 7 bases and J by 5 bases, with 18 bases between. The CDR3 spans 14 residues. CDR3 DNA: TGTGCCAGCACCGTGCGTGGGGGCGGCCACGAGCAGTACTTC. Protein product: CASTVRGGGHEQYF.

This clone has more than one count but fewer than ten. V and J are TRBV5-1 and TRBJ1-1; D remains ambiguous. This CDR3 spans 13 amino acids. The germline gives CDR1 SGHRS, CDR2 YFSETQ. V dropped 4 bases and J dropped 1 base, with 8 bases sitting between them. The CDR3, as DNA: TGCGCCAGCAGCAAGGGTGGGAACACTGAAGCTTTCTTT. Translated: CASSKGGNTEAFF.

The table lists this clone with a few counts. V gene TRBV18 combines with J gene TRBJ2-7, with 9 nucleotides matching TRBD2. Germline V gene lookup returns CDR1 KGHSH and CDR2 LQKENI. This CDR3 comprises 14 residues. V gave up 4 bases and J gave up 5 bases; unmatched junction bases: 6. CDR3 sequence (DNA): TGTGCCAGCTCACACCCGACTAGCGGCCACGAGCAGTACTTC. Translation: CASSHPTSGHEQYF.

The V and J genes are TRBV29-1 and TRBJ1-2; D remains ambiguous. Trimming stripped 0 bases from V and 5 bases from J, with 7 bases between. Germline assignment: CDR1 SQVTM and CDR2 ANQGSEA. This CDR3 is built from 12 residues. This chain's CDR3 is CSVEDRTYGYTF. In DNA, the CDR3 is TGCAGCGTTGAAGACCGGACTTATGGCTACACCTTC. The full variable domain, rest sourced from reference TRBV29-1 and TRBJ1-2, is SAVISQKPSRDICQRGTSLTIQCQVDSQVTMMFWYRQQPGQSLTLIATANQGSEATYESGFVIDKFPISRPNLTFSTLTVSNMSPEDSSIYLCSVEDRTYGYTFGSGTRLTVV.

The CDR3 loop is CASSAHYEQYF. CDR3 coding DNA: TGTGCCAGCAGTGCTCACTACGAGCAGTACTTC. V is TRBV25-1 and J is TRBJ2-7; D is ambiguous. CDR3 length: 11 residues. With 4 bases removed from V and 3 bases from J, the gap between germline ends came to 4 bases. CDR1 and CDR2 from the germline V gene are MGHDK and SYGVNS.

This rearrangement joins TRBV28 to TRBJ1-2; TRBD1 aligns across 10 bases. V lost 3 bases, J lost 3 bases, and 13 bases stayed unmatched. Germline V gene lookup returns CDR1 MDHEN and CDR2 SYDVKM. There are 18 residues in the CDR3. Here the CDR3 reads CASSLISWGTGEDYGYTF. The CDR3 DNA is TGTGCCAGCAGTTTGATATCCTGGGGGACAGGGGAAGACTATGGCTACACCTTC.

This clone was detected only a few times. J is TRBJ2-7 and V is TRBV29-1; TRBD1 agrees at 7 bases. CDR3 size: 15 residues. Trimming removed 6 bases from V and 2 bases from J; junction bases left unmatched: 13. Germline CDR1 and CDR2: SQVTM and ANQGSEA. The CDR3 nucleotides read TGCAGCGTATTCGTAGGACAGGCGGTTACCTACGAGCAGTACTTC. This encodes CSVFVGQAVTYEQYF.

The V and J genes are TRBV29-1 and TRBJ2-1, with TRBD1 matching 7 bases. CDR1 and CDR2 from the germline V gene are SQVTM and ANQGSEA. The V gene end was trimmed by 5 bases and the J gene end by 7 bases; junction bases not matched to a gene: 5. This CDR3 spans 12 amino acids. In DNA form, the CDR3 reads TGCAGCGTTAGACAGGGACGAAATGAGCAGTTCTTC. Protein: CSVRQGRNEQFF.

There are many counts of this clone. V is TRBV7-9 and J is TRBJ2-7; D unresolved. Germline V gives CDR1 SEHNR, CDR2 FQNEAQ (reference sequence). This CDR3 spans 11 amino acids. With 5 bases removed from V and 5 bases from J, the gap between germline ends came to 7 bases. This chain's CDR3 is CASSPQNEQYF. CDR3 in DNA: TGTGCCAGCAGCCCTCAAAACGAGCAGTACTTC.

This clone was seen a few times. The rearrangement uses TRBV29-1 and TRBJ1-4; a weak D match, TRBD1 (6 bases). This CDR3 has 13 amino acids. CDR1 and CDR2 (germline): SQVTM, ANQGSEA. Trimming left V 5 bases short and J 7 bases short, with 14 bases between. The CDR3 spells CSVLPGGVEKLFF. The CDR3 DNA reads as TGCAGCGTTTTACCGGGGGGCGTTGAAAAACTGTTTTTT.

The sample holds one count of this clone. The V and J genes are TRBV28 and TRBJ2-7; D may be TRBD2 (6 bases). The V gene lost 6 bases and the J gene lost 3 bases, with 12 bases spanning the gap. This CDR3 is built from 13 residues. CDR1 MDHEN and CDR2 SYDVKM come from the germline V gene. CDR3 in amino acids: CASREGPRYEQYF. CDR3 DNA sequence: TGTGCCAGCAGGGAGGGGCCGCGCTACGAGCAGTACTTC.

This clone turned up a few times. The chain carries TRBV11-2 and TRBJ1-2; no clear D. This CDR3 region has 13 residues. V was shortened by 3 bases and J by 5 bases, with 10 bases between the two germline ends. Germline V gene lookup returns CDR1 SGHAT and CDR2 FQNNGV. CDR3 amino acids: CASSFRVGYGYTF. In DNA form, the CDR3 reads TGTGCCAGCAGCTTTAGGGTGGGGTATGGCTACACCTTC. Full variable domain (rest looked up from reference TRBV11-2 and TRBJ1-2): EAGVAQSPRYKIIEKRQSVAFWCNPISGHATLYWYQQILGQGPKLLIQFQNNGVVDDSQLPKDRFSAERLKGVDSTLKIQPAKLEDSAVYLCASSFRVGYGYTFGSGTRLTVV.

The rearrangement joins TRBV27 to TRBJ2-3; 10 nucleotides match TRBD1. Trimming at V came to 4 bases and at J to 3 bases, leaving 4 bases not matched to a gene. The CDR3 covers 15 residues. Germline CDR1 and CDR2: MNHEY and SMNVEV (reference sequence). CDR3 amino acids: CASSSRTGGTDTQYF. As DNA, the CDR3 is TGTGCCAGCAGTTCGCGGACAGGGGGGACAGATACGCAGTATTTT.

This clone turned up a few times. The chain links TRBV29-1 to TRBJ1-4; D remains unclear. The germline V gene has CDR1 SQVTM and CDR2 ANQGSEA. The CDR3 is 13 amino acids. The ends were cut back, 2 bases at V and 0 bases at J, with 4 bases in the middle. The CDR3 DNA reads as TGCAGCGTTGAAACAGCAACTAATGAAAAACTGTTTTTT. Translation: CSVETATNEKLFF.

With regard to this clone: Being one base from a much bigger clone, this may be a read error. CDR3 loop: CASSRASGRYERYF. The CDR3 DNA follows: TGTGCCAGCAGCCGGGCTAGCGGGCGCTACGAGCGGTACTTC. The chain joins TRBV14 to TRBJ2-7; 8 bases agree with TRBD2. The CDR3 has 14 amino acids. Germline V gives CDR1 SGHDN, CDR2 FVKESK.